A single sample is the source of the 7 T cell receptor beta chains below, sequenced in a study of cytomegalovirus exposure and HLA in healthy donors. The PCR contained 60 Vbeta and 13 Jbeta primers. Clones were read by immunoSEQ multiplex PCR, and TCRdb kept only the in-frame ones, dropping some. The profile covers around 170,000 clones, with 65% to 85% appearing a single time and approximately 1.3% taken by the ten largest. The sample consisted of PBMCs. Receptors were obtained from a man aged 45-65 years in good health and CMV-seropositive.

The rearrangement uses TRBV5-1 and TRBJ1-4; TRBD1 might be the D (6 bases). This CDR3 contains 16 residues. The ends were cut back, 0 bases at V and 0 bases at J, with 9 bases in the middle. Germline V CDR1 and CDR2: SGHRS, YFSETQ. CDR3 bases: TGCGCCAGCAGCTTGGGACAGGCAGCAACTAATGAAAAACTGTTTTTT. It translates to CASSLGQAATNEKLFF.

The rearrangement joins TRBV7-9 to TRBJ1-1; D is perhaps TRBD1 (5 bases). Germline-derived CDR1 and CDR2 are SEHNR and FQNEAQ (reference sequence). The CDR3 sequence is 14 residues long. V was clipped by 1 base and J by 7 bases, with 13 bases between them. This CDR3 is CASSLGAGPDEAFF. CDR3 in DNA: TGTGCCAGCAGCTTAGGGGCAGGGCCGGATGAAGCTTTCTTT. Variable domain in full (rest from reference TRBV7-9 and TRBJ1-1): DTGVSQNPRHKITKRGQNVTFRCDPISEHNRLYWYRQTLGQGPEFLTYFQNEAQLEKSRLLSDRFSAERPKGSFSTLEIQRTEQGDSAMYLCASSLGAGPDEAFFGQGTRLTVV.

Only one count was recorded for this clone. The chain is built from TRBV2 and TRBJ2-5, with 10 nucleotides matching TRBD1. The CDR3 extends over 15 amino acids. With 5 bases clipped from V and 1 base from J, the junction kept 4 bases outside the gene matches. Germline assignment: CDR1 SNHLY and CDR2 FYNNEI. The CDR3 spells CASSRDRGTQETQYF. The CDR3 bases are TGTGCCAGCAGTCGGGACAGGGGAACCCAAGAGACCCAGTACTTC. Variable domain in full (rest from reference TRBV2 and TRBJ2-5): EPEVTQTPSHQVTQMGQEVILRCVPISNHLYFYWYRQILGQKVEFLVSFYNNEISEKSEIFDDQFSVERPDGSNFTLKIRSTKLEDSAMYFCASSRDRGTQETQYFGPGTRLLVL.

The CDR3 DNA reads TGTGCCAGCAGTGAAGCGCTCGGGGGGGTAAACACTGAAGCTTTCTTT. Translation: CASSEALGGVNTEAFF. This chain links TRBV2 with TRBJ1-1, with a possible D match to TRBD1 (5 bases). V lost 0 bases to trimming and J lost 2 bases, with 13 bases between them. This CDR3 contains 16 residues. Germline CDR1 and CDR2: SNHLY and FYNNEI. Supplemented by reference TRBV2 and TRBJ1-1, the full variable domain reads EPEVTQTPSHQVTQMGQEVILRCVPISNHLYFYWYRQILGQKVEFLVSFYNNEISEKSEIFDDQFSVERPDGSNFTLKIRSTKLEDSAMYFCASSEALGGVNTEAFFGQGTRLTVV.

The gene calls are TRBV2 and TRBJ2-2; tentative D call: TRBD1 (5 bases). The V end lost 6 bases, the J end lost 5 bases, and 13 bases lay between the germline ends. Germline values: CDR1 SNHLY, CDR2 FYNNEI. The CDR3 has 14 residues. CDR3 in DNA: TGTGCCAGCAGGAAAAGGTCAGGGACCGGGGAGCTGTTTTTT. This translates into CASRKRSGTGELFF. The full variable domain, rest sourced from reference TRBV2 and TRBJ2-2, is EPEVTQTPSHQVTQMGQEVILRCVPISNHLYFYWYRQILGQKVEFLVSFYNNEISEKSEIFDDQFSVERPDGSNFTLKIRSTKLEDSAMYFCASRKRSGTGELFFGEGSRLTVL.

The rearrangement joins TRBV7-2 to TRBJ1-1; D remains unclear. V lost 5 bases, J lost 1 base, and 14 bases lay in between. Germline values: CDR1 SGHTA, CDR2 FQGNSA. The CDR3 totals 15 residues. This chain's CDR3 is CASSRTGNENTEAFF. The CDR3 DNA follows: TGTGCCAGCAGCCGAACGGGGAACGAGAACACTGAAGCTTTCTTT.

V gene TRBV30 combines with J gene TRBJ2-3; TRBD1 might be the D (5 bases). This CDR3 is built from 13 residues. Trimming took 0 bases from V and 3 from J, leaving 7 bases between them. Germline V CDR1 and CDR2: GTSNPN, SVGIG (reference sequence). CDR3 region: CAWSVKGTDTQYF. CDR3 nucleotides: TGTGCCTGGAGTGTAAAGGGGACAGATACGCAGTATTTT.